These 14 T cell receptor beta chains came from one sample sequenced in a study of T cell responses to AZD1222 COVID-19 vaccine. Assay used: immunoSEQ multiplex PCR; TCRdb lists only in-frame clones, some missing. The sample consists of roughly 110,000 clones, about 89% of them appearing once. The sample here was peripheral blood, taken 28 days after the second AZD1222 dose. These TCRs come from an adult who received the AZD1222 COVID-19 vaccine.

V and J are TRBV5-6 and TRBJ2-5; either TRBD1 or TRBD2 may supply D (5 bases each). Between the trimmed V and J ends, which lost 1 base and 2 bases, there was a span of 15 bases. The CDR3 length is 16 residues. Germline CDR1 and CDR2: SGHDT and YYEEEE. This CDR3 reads CASSLYGALQQETQYF. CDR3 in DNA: TGTGCCAGCAGCTTGTACGGGGCGCTCCAGCAAGAGACCCAGTACTTC.

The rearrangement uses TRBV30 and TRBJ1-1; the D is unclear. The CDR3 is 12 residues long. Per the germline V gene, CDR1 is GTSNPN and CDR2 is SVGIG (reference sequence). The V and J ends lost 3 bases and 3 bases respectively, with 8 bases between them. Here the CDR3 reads CAWSPAYTEAFF. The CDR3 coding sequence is TGTGCCTGGAGCCCTGCGTACACTGAAGCTTTCTTT.

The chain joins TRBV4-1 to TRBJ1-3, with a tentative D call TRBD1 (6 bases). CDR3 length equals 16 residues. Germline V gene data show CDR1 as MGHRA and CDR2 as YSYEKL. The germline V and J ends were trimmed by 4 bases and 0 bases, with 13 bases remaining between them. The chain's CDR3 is CASSPGAGRSGNTIYF. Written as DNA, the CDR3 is TGCGCCAGCAGCCCGGGGGCAGGTCGCTCTGGAAACACCATATATTTT.

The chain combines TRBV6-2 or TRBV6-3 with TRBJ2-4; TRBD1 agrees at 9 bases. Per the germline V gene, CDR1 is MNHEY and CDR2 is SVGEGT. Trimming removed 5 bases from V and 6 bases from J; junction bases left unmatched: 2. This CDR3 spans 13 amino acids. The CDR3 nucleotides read TGTGCCAGCAGTGCACAGGGGGCAAACATTCAGTACTTC. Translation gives CASSAQGANIQYF.

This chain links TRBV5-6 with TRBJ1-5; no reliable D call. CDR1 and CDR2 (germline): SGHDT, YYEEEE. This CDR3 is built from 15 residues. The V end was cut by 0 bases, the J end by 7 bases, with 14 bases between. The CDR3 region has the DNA TGTGCCAGCAGCTTGGGACCCCTCAGAGGGCAGCCCCAGCATTTT. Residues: CASSLGPLRGQPQHF.

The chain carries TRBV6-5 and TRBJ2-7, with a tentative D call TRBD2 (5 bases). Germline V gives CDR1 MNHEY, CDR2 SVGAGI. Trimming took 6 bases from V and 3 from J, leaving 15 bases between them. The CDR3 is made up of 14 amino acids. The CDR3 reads CASRTKGSVYEQYF. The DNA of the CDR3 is TGTGCCAGCAGGACTAAGGGTTCGGTCTACGAGCAGTACTTC.

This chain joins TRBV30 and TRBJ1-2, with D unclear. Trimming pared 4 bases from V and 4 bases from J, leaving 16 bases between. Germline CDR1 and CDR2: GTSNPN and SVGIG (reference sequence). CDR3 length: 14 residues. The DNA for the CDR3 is TGTGCCTGGACCGGCGGCGGGTTCGGCTATGGCTACACCTTC. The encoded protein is CAWTGGGFGYGYTF.

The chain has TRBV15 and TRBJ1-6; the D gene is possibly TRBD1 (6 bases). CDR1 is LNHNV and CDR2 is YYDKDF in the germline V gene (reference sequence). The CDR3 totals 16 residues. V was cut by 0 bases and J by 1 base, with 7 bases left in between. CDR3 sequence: CATSRDRGSYNSPLHF. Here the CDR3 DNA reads TGTGCCACCAGCAGAGACAGGGGTTCCTATAATTCACCCCTCCACTTT.

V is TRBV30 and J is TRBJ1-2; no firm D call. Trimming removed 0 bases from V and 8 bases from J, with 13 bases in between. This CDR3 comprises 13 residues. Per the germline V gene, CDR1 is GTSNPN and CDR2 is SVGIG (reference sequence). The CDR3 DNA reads TGTGCCTGGAGTGTACTTTCGATTCGGGGCTACACCTTC. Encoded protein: CAWSVLSIRGYTF.

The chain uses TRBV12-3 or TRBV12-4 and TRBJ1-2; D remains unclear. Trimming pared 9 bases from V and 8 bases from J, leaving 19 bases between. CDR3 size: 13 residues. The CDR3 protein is CASGEGPPEGYTF. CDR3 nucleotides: TGTGCCAGTGGGGAGGGCCCCCCTGAGGGCTACACCTTC.

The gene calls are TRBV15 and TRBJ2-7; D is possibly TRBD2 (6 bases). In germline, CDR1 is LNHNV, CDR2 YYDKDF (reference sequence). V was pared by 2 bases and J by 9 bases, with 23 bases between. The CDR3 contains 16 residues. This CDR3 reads CATSRFGSEGPEGQYF. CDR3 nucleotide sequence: TGTGCCACCAGCAGATTCGGTTCGGAGGGCCCCGAGGGGCAGTACTTC.

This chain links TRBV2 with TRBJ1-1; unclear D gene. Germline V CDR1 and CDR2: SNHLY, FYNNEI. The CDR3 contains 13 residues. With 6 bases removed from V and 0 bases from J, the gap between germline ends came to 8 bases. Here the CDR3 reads CASRAGMNTEAFF. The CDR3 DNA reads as TGTGCCAGCAGGGCGGGAATGAACACTGAAGCTTTCTTT. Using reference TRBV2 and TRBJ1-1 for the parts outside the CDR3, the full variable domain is EPEVTQTPSHQVTQMGQEVILRCVPISNHLYFYWYRQILGQKVEFLVSFYNNEISEKSEIFDDQFSVERPDGSNFTLKIRSTKLEDSAMYFCASRAGMNTEAFFGQGTRLTVV.

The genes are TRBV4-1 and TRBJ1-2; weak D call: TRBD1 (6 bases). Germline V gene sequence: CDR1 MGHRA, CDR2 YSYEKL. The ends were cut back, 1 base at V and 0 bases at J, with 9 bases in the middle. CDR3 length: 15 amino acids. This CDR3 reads CASSQVEGANYGYTF. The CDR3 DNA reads TGCGCCAGCAGCCAAGTTGAGGGGGCTAACTATGGCTACACCTTC.

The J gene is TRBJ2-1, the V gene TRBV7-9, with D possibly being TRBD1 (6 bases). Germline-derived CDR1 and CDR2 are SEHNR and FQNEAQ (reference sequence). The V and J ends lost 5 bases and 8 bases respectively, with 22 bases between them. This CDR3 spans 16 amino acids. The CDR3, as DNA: TGTGCCAGCAGCCCCAGTGGGTCCAGGGGTCGGGATGAGCAGTTCTTC. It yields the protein CASSPSGSRGRDEQFF. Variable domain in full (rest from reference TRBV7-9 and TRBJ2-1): DTGVSQNPRHKITKRGQNVTFRCDPISEHNRLYWYRQTLGQGPEFLTYFQNEAQLEKSRLLSDRFSAERPKGSFSTLEIQRTEQGDSAMYLCASSPSGSRGRDEQFFGPGTRLTVL.